The clone carrying this TCR beta chain occurred once. The antigen is not known. The record originates from a study of T cell repertoires in cytomegalovirus infection. Turning to the study itself: It was recently identified HLA-C-restricted and well-studied HLA-B-restricted CMV epitopes that the study used. Shared public TCR beta signatures pointed to both CMV infection and a matching HLA type.

One entry per CDR3 protein results from TCRdb running MiXCR on the reads. Among tens of thousands of distinct CDR3 sequences, more than 20% were seen once, and the ten largest hold roughly 50%. Study-wide results and limits: Individuals carrying CMV plus the relevant HLA were identified by cumulative frequency of public TCR beta families. Dominant in the ex vivo response were TCR beta clonotypes restricted by HLA-C and specific for CMV.

The TCR comes from a human donor in good health (CMV status not recorded). Some clones in this sample may be carry-over from other donors' samples. The sequences come from CD8+ T cells from cultured PBMCs, collected from culture after CMV antigen stimulation.

CDR3 nucleotides: TGTGCCAGCAGCCAAGATACCGTATTGGGCAATCAGCCCCAGCATTTT. Its protein is CASSQDTVLGNQPQHF. The chain combines TRBV4-2 with TRBJ1-5; D not certain. Germline CDR1 reads LGHNA; CDR2 reads YNFKEQ. V was cut by 0 bases and J by 2 bases, with 11 bases left in between. This CDR3 has 16 amino acids.